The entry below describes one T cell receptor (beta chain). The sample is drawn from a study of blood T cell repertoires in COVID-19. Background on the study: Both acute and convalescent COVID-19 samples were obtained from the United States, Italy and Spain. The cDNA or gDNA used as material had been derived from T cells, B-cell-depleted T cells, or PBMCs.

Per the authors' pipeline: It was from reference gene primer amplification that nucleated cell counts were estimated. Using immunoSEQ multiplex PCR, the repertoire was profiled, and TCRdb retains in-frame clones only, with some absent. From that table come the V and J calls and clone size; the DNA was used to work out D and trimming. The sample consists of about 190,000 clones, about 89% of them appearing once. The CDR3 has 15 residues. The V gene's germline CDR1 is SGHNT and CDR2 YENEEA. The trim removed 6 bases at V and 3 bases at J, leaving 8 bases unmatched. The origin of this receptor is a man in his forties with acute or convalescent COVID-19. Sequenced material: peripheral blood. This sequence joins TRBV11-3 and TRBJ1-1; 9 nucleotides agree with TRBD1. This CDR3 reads CASRNGTGIDTEAFF. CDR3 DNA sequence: TGTGCCAGCAGAAACGGGACAGGGATTGACACTGAAGCTTTCTTT.